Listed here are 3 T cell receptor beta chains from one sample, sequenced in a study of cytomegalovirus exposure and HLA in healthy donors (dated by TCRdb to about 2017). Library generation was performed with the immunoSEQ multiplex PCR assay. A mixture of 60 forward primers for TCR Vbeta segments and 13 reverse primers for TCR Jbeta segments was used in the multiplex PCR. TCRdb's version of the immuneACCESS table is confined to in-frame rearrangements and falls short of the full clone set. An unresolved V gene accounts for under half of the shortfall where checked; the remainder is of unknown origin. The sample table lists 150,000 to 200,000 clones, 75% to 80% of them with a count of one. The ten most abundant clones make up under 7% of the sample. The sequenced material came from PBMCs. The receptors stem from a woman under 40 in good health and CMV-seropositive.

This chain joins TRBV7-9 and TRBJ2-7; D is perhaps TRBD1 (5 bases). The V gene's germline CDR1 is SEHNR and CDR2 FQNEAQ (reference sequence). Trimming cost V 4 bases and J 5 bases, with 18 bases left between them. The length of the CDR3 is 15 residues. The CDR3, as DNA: TGTGCCAGCAGCTACGCCTGGGGCTCTAGGAACGAGCAGTACTTC. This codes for CASSYAWGSRNEQYF.

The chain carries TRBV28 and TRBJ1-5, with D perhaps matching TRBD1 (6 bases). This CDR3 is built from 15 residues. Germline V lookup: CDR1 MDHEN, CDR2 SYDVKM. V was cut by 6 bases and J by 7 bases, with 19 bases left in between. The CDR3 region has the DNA TGTGCCAGCAGCCGATCTGCGGCGGGGGGCCAGCCCCAGCATTTT. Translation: CASSRSAAGGQPQHF.

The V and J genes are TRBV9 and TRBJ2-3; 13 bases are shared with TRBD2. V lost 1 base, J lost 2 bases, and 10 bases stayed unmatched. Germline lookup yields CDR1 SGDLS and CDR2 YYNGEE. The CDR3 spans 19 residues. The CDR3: CASSVPGTSGVELTDTQYF. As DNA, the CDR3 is TGTGCCAGCAGCGTACCTGGGACTAGCGGGGTAGAACTCACAGATACGCAGTATTTT. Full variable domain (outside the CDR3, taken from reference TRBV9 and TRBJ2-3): DSGVTQTPKHLITATGQRVTLRCSPRSGDLSVYWYQQSLDQGLQFLIQYYNGEERAKGNILERFSAQQFPDLHSELNLSSLELGDSALYFCASSVPGTSGVELTDTQYFGPGTRLTVL.